The rows below give T cell receptor beta chains drawn from one sample of a study of T-cell memory formation after mild COVID-19. TCRdb fed the 5' RACE reads into MiXCR, producing one record per CDR3 protein. Of roughly 100,000 distinct CDR3 sequences in the sample, 15% to 20% were seen once. The sequencing input was PBMCs or a T cell subset sorted from them (not recorded which). Every receptor here comes from an adult woman who had mild COVID-19 (a few samples of this study predate the infection). Cell type and time point are not known. Both conserved end residues are part of each CDR3. The D gene is left open where the match is weak. A row's size may be missing; if present it is once, few, many or a size class.

>NA|NA|TRBV2|TRBJ1-5
CASSDLGAYNQPQHF
TGTGCCAGCAGTGATCTAGGGGCTTACAATCAGCCCCAGCATTTT
>NA|NA|TRBV29-1|TRBJ1-1
CSVVQDQAFF
TGCAGCGTGGTCCAGGACCAAGCTTTCTTT
>NA|TRBD2|TRBV4-1|TRBJ2-1
CASSLIPERGHRDEQFF
TGCGCCAGCAGCCTGATACCCGAGCGGGGGCACCGGGATGAGCAGTTCTTC
>NA|TRBD1|TRBV5-1|TRBJ2-1
CASRSGTDYNEQFF
TGCGCCAGCCGATCCGGGACAGACTACAATGAGCAGTTCTTC
>many|NA|TRBV20-1|TRBJ1-2
CSARDLGRAYGYTF
TGCAGTGCTAGAGATCTAGGGCGGGCCTATGGCTACACCTTC
>NA|NA|TRBV5-6|TRBJ2-2
CASSLARYTGELFF
TGTGCCAGCAGCTTGGCCAGGTACACCGGGGAGCTGTTTTTT
>few|TRBD2|TRBV7-8|TRBJ2-1
CASSSGTSHLFF
TGTGCCAGCAGCTCCGGGACTAGCCATCTGTTCTTC
>many|TRBD2|TRBV7-9|TRBJ2-1
CASSWDPSGGESNEQFF
TGTGCCAGCAGCTGGGACCCATCGGGGGGTGAGAGCAATGAGCAGTTCTTC
>few|NA|TRBV6-5|TRBJ2-1
CASSYSAFGNEQFF
TGTGCCAGCAGTTACTCGGCCTTCGGGAATGAGCAGTTCTTC
>NA|TRBD2|TRBV14|TRBJ2-1
CASSQLGLDIYNEQFF
TGTGCCAGCAGCCAACTGGGACTAGACATCTACAATGAGCAGTTCTTC
>many|NA|TRBV28|TRBJ2-7
CASSLPSLRARDYEQYF
TGTGCCAGCAGTTTACCCTCGTTAAGGGCGAGGGACTACGAGCAGTACTTC
>few|NA|TRBV9|TRBJ2-3
CASSGGSDTQYF
TGTGCCAGCAGCGGGGGGTCAGATACGCAGTATTTT
>few|TRBD2|TRBV4-1|TRBJ2-2
CASSLRGLAGTSGRGNTGELFF
TGCGCCAGCAGCCTCCGCGGACTAGCAGGGACTAGCGGGAGAGGGAACACCGGGGAGCTGTTTTTT
>NA|NA|TRBV19|TRBJ1-5
CASTQTPGSNQPQHF
TGTGCCAGTACCCAGACCCCAGGGAGCAATCAGCCCCAGCATTTT
>few|TRBD2|TRBV3-1|TRBJ2-5
CASGGLAQETQYF
TGTGCCAGCGGGGGACTAGCCCAAGAGACCCAGTACTTC
>NA|NA|TRBV5-1|TRBJ2-3
CASSLVPSDSLITDTQYF
TGCGCCAGCAGCTTGGTTCCGAGCGACAGCCTTATCACAGATACGCAGTATTTT
>NA|NA|TRBV12-3/TRBV12-4|TRBJ2-1
CASTGSLDEQFF
TGTGCCAGCACCGGGTCTCTTGATGAGCAGTTCTTC
>once|TRBD1|TRBV9|TRBJ2-7
CASSVLGDSIYEQYF
TGTGCCAGCAGCGTTCTAGGGGACAGCATCTACGAGCAGTACTTC
>NA|NA|TRBV4-3|TRBJ2-7
CASSPGGGSYEQYF
TGCGCCAGCAGCCCGGGGGGCGGTTCCTACGAGCAGTACTTC